This T cell receptor beta chain derives from a study of OX40 agonist ivuxolimab in advanced cancers. The CDR3 has 15 amino acids. V lost 3 bases to trimming and J lost 2 bases; unmatched junction nucleotides: 6. The germline CDR1 and CDR2 sequences are SGDLS and YYNGEE. Here immunoSEQ multiplex PCR was the method, and the copy in TCRdb shows in-frame clones only, minus some. The sample yields about 64,000 clones, about 90% seen once. As concerns this clone: Its target is unknown.

Notes on the study in general: CD4+ and CD8+ T cells in blood underwent clonal expansion by week 6 at 0.1 to 3.0 mg/kg. The study found among the lowest clonal expansion in partial responders at 0.1-3.0 mg/kg.

The TCR originated in an adult with an advanced solid tumor such as melanoma, head and neck, liver or kidney cancer. The sample in question was CD4+ or CD8+ T cells sorted from blood, obtained in a trial of the OX40 agonist ivuxolimab. The rearrangement uses TRBV9 and TRBJ2-7, with 9 bases that match TRBD1. CDR3 sequence reads: CASSARTGAPYEQYF. DNA for the CDR3: TGTGCCAGCAGCGCGAGGACAGGGGCCCCCTACGAGCAGTACTTC.